This TCR beta chain was sequenced for a study of T-cell reconstitution after alpha-beta-depleted transplantation in children. The CDR3 is 13 amino acids. The V gene's germline CDR1 is ENHRY and CDR2 SYGVKD. V was trimmed by 5 bases and J by 4 bases, leaving 12 bases between them. For TCRbeta, the library was prepared with unique molecular identifiers. TCRdb ran MiXCR on the PCR reads and lists one entry per CDR3 protein. The table lists fewer than 400,000 distinct CDR3 sequences, approximately 23% of them singletons. The source is a male patient aged 10 to 17 who had a stem cell transplant for acute lymphoblastic leukemia, so the T cells may come from the graft donor. V usage is TRBV10-3 and J usage is TRBJ2-7; unclear D gene. The sample here was PBMCs, mostly from graft donor cells, taken 180 days after TCRalphabeta/CD19-depleted stem cell transplant. CDR3: CAISPRIEYEQYF. The DNA of the CDR3 is TGTGCCATCAGTCCCAGAATCGAGTACGAGCAGTACTTC.